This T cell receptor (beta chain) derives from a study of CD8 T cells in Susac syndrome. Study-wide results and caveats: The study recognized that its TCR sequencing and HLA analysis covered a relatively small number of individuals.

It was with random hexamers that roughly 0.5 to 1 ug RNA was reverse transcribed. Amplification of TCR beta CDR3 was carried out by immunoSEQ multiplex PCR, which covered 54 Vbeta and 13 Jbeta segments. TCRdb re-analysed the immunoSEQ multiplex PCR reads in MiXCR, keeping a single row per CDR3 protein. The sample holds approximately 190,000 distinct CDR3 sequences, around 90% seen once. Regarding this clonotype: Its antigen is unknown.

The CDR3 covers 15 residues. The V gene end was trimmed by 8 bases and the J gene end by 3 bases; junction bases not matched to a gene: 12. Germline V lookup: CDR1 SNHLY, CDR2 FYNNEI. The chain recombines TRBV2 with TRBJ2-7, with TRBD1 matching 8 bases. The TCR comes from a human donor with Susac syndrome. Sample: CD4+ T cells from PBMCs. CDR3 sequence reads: CASQGPGQAIYEQYF. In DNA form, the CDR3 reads TGTGCCAGCCAGGGACCGGGACAGGCGATCTACGAGCAGTACTTC.